This T cell receptor (beta chain) was sequenced during a study of T-cell reconstitution after alpha-beta-depleted transplantation in children. The authors prepared the TCRbeta library with unique molecular identifiers. TCRdb re-called the PCR reads with MiXCR, one entry per CDR3 protein. The sample has about 580,000 distinct CDR3 sequences, more than 20% seen once. Losses at the gene ends were 5 bases for V and 2 bases for J; bases not matched to a gene: 12. The germline CDR1 and CDR2 sequences are MRHNA and SNTAGT. The CDR3 is 18 amino acids. Worth noting for this clonotype: What it recognizes is unknown.

Study-wide results and caveats: After transplant, at about two months, alpha-beta T cells were reportedly derived from several hundred expanded graft clones. It was newly produced T cells that mostly accounted for T-cell counts and diversity one year after transplant.

Sequenced here: PBMCs, mostly from graft donor cells, sampled 360 days after TCRalphabeta/CD19-depleted stem cell transplant. This sequence joins TRBV6-4 and TRBJ2-3, with TRBD1 identical over 11 bases. The TCR sequence derives from a boy under two years old who had a stem cell transplant for acute myeloid leukemia, so the T cells may come from the graft donor. The CDR3 loop reads CASSRPRTGGEITDTQYF. Here the CDR3 DNA reads TGTGCCAGCAGTCGACCCCGGACAGGGGGCGAAATCACAGATACGCAGTATTTT.